Detailed here is one T cell receptor beta chain. Antigen unknown. This may be a read error: a much more frequent sequence differs by one nucleotide. Trimming shortened V by 5 bases and J by 12 bases, and 14 bases separated the two germline ends. CDR3 size: 11 residues. Germline V gives CDR1 MDHEN, CDR2 SYDVKM. This sample is drawn from a study of regulatory T cells in long-lasting Graves disease. The time point: persistent/refractory GD, antithyroid drugs over 5 years with positive TRAb. PBMCs provided the RNA from which the TCR library was made. The patient group derived from an endocrinology department in Xi'an, China. The authors drew approximately 9 milliliters of peripheral blood into EDTA tubes. iRepertoire HTBI primers and Arm-PCR of CDR3 regions built TCR beta libraries. TCRdb re-called the multiplex PCR reads through MiXCR, storing one row per CDR3 protein. The table shows about 290,000 distinct CDR3 sequences, with around a fifth occurring only once.

Study results and caveats: The small sample size may have reduced accuracy. Researchers reported studying only peripheral blood, not thyroid tissue.

The sample in question was peripheral blood mononuclear cells (PBMCs), obtained when the disease was refractory, from a patient treated with antithyroid drugs. This TCR was sampled from a female donor with Graves disease. V is TRBV28 and J is TRBJ2-7; perhaps TRBD2 as D (6 bases). The CDR3 protein is CASSVRDWLYF. In nucleotides, the CDR3 is TGTGCCAGCAGTGTCCGGGACTGGTTGTACTTC. Full variable domain (rest looked up from reference TRBV28 and TRBJ2-7): DVKVTQSSRYLVKRTGEKVFLECVQDMDHENMFWYRQDPGLGLRLIYFSYDVKMKEKGDIPEGYSVSREKKERFSLILESASTNQTSMYLCASSVRDWLYFGPGTRLTVT.